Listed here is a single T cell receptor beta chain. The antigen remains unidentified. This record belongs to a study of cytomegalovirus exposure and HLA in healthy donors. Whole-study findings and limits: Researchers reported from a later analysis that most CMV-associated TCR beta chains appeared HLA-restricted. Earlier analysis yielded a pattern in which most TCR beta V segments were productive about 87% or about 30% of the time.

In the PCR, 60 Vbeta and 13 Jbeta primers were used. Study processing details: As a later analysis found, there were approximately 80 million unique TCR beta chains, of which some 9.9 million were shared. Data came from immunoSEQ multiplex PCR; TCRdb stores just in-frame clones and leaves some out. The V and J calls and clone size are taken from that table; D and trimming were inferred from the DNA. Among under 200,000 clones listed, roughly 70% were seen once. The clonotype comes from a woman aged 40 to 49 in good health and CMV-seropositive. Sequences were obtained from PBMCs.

The CDR3 spells CASSQTPGTGADTQYF. The CDR3 DNA sequence: TGCGCCAGCAGCCAAACCCCCGGGACAGGGGCAGATACGCAGTATTTT. V gene TRBV5-1 combines with J gene TRBJ2-3; 10 nucleotides line up with TRBD1. Germline V gene sequence: CDR1 SGHRS, CDR2 YFSETQ. The CDR3 totals 16 residues. Trimming cost V 4 bases and J 4 bases; bases outside gene matches: 9.